Listed below are T cell receptor beta chains from one sample, sequenced in a study of T cells expressing NK-cell markers. Reanalyzing the 5' RACE reads, TCRdb keeps one entry per CDR3 protein, without DNA. The sample data list under 200,000 distinct CDR3 sequences. The sequencing input was blood T cells: a sorted CD56 or NKG2C T cell subset, CD4+ or CD8+ T cells, or bulk PBMC T cells (not recorded which). These receptors were taken from a woman between 18 and 69 years old in good health. Each CDR3 is given with its conserved first and last residue. Fields, in order: V gene, J gene, CDR3 protein.

v_call: TRBV20-1
j_call: TRBJ2-7
cdr3_aa: CSARSGVGPYEQYF

v_call: TRBV6-1
j_call: TRBJ2-4
cdr3_aa: CASSGSLAASLATKNIQYF

v_call: TRBV7-3
j_call: TRBJ2-2
cdr3_aa: CASSSPTDRTSATGELFF

v_call: TRBV7-9
j_call: TRBJ2-5
cdr3_aa: CASSPGGTRERETQYF

v_call: TRBV7-2
j_call: TRBJ1-5
cdr3_aa: CASTVGYSNQPQHF

v_call: TRBV7-2
j_call: TRBJ2-5
cdr3_aa: CASSSGTSGGSPYF

v_call: TRBV5-1
j_call: TRBJ2-2
cdr3_aa: CASSLIQGANTGELFF

v_call: TRBV2
j_call: TRBJ2-1
cdr3_aa: CASSEGAGPYNEQFF

v_call: TRBV7-3
j_call: TRBJ2-1
cdr3_aa: CASSPWTGTSYNEQFF

v_call: TRBV19
j_call: TRBJ2-1
cdr3_aa: CASRPGQGYNEQFF

v_call: TRBV20-1
j_call: TRBJ1-6
cdr3_aa: CSARQGRESPLHF

v_call: TRBV5-6
j_call: TRBJ1-1
cdr3_aa: CASSRDSGTEAFF

v_call: TRBV3-1
j_call: TRBJ2-5
cdr3_aa: CASSGGLAGRRQTQYF

v_call: TRBV6-1
j_call: TRBJ1-1
cdr3_aa: CASTLQGVVTEAFF

v_call: TRBV20-1
j_call: TRBJ2-1
cdr3_aa: CSARDSSKDEQFF

v_call: TRBV7-3
j_call: TRBJ2-1
cdr3_aa: CASSPQATSGRLNEQFF

v_call: TRBV7-3
j_call: TRBJ2-1
cdr3_aa: CASSLSTSGNEQFF

v_call: TRBV29-1
j_call: TRBJ1-2
cdr3_aa: CSVEDIGDRVIIPGGYTF

v_call: TRBV5-5
j_call: TRBJ2-1
cdr3_aa: CASSIVRGDEQFF

v_call: TRBV2
j_call: TRBJ2-3
cdr3_aa: CASSQLAGGPDTQYF

v_call: TRBV5-1
j_call: TRBJ2-7
cdr3_aa: CASTEGGTNQQYF

v_call: TRBV12-3/TRBV12-4
j_call: TRBJ1-1
cdr3_aa: CASSTGQGGTEAFF

v_call: TRBV7-8
j_call: TRBJ2-3
cdr3_aa: CASSSRTSGGANTQYF

v_call: TRBV5-1
j_call: TRBJ2-7
cdr3_aa: CASSISGGRSYEQYF

v_call: TRBV15
j_call: TRBJ2-7
cdr3_aa: CATSVLRGGYEQYF

v_call: TRBV7-9
j_call: TRBJ1-1
cdr3_aa: CSSSLNTMNTEAFF

v_call: TRBV12-3/TRBV12-4
j_call: TRBJ1-1
cdr3_aa: CASRGTGGPNTEAFF

v_call: TRBV28
j_call: TRBJ1-2
cdr3_aa: CASSQRLAGGDFDGYTF

v_call: TRBV20-1
j_call: TRBJ2-5
cdr3_aa: CSARGLAGVETQYF

v_call: TRBV5-1
j_call: TRBJ2-3
cdr3_aa: CASSPGGSDTQYF

v_call: TRBV10-3
j_call: TRBJ2-3
cdr3_aa: CAIRPGSASTDTQYF

v_call: TRBV15
j_call: TRBJ2-7
cdr3_aa: CATSGLGTARNEQYF